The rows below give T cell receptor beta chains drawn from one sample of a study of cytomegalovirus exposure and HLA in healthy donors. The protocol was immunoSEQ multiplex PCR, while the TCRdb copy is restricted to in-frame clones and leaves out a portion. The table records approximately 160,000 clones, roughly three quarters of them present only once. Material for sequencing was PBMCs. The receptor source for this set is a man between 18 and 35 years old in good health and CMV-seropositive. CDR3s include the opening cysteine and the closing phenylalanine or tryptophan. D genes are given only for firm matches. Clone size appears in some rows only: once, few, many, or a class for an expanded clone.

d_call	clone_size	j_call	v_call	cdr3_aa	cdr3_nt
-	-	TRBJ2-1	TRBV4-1	CASSQEWVAGGSEFF	-
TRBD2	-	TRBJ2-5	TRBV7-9	CASSPAGLAGVETQYF	TGTGCCAGCAGCCCCGCGGGACTAGCGGGGGTAGAGACCCAGTACTTC
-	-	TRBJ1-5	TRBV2	CASSERTSGQPQHF	TGTGCCAGCAGTGAAAGAACCTCGGGGCAGCCCCAGCATTTT
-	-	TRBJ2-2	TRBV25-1	CASSDSLGERHGELFF	TGTGCCAGCAGTGACTCCCTTGGAGAGCGGCACGGGGAGCTGTTTTTT
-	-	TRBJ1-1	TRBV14	CASSQYGVTEAFF	TGTGCCAGCAGCCAATACGGGGTCACTGAAGCTTTCTTT
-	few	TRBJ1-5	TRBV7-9	CASSLADSGNQPQHF	TGTGCCAGCAGCTTGGCCGACTCGGGGAATCAGCCCCAGCATTTT
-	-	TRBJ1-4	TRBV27	CASSLRQKNEKLFF	TGTGCCAGCAGTTTGAGACAGAAGAATGAAAAACTGTTTTTT
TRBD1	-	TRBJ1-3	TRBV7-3	CASSAGQGAQDGNGNTIYF	TGTGCCAGCAGCGCTGGACAGGGGGCGCAAGATGGGAATGGAAACACCATATATTTT
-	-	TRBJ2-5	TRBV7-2	CASSPRSQETQYF	TGTGCCAGCAGTCCGCGGTCCCAAGAGACCCAGTACTTC
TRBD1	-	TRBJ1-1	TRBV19	CATLPVAQGALNTEAFF	TGTGCCACCCTCCCGGTCGCACAGGGGGCCTTAAACACTGAAGCTTTCTTT
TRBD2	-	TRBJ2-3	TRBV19	CASSIATSGAEGGTDTQYF	TGTGCCAGTAGTATCGCGACTAGCGGCGCGGAGGGGGGCACAGATACGCAGTATTTT
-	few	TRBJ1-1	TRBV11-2	CASSLSRGNAEAFF	TGTGCCAGCAGCCTAAGCCGGGGTAACGCTGAAGCTTTCTTT
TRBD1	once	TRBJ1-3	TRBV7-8	CASSSRQGSIGNTIYF	TGTGCCAGCAGCTCACGACAGGGGAGTATAGGAAACACCATATATTTT
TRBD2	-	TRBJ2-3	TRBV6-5	CASSYSGLATDTQYF	TGTGCCAGCAGTTACTCGGGACTAGCAACAGATACGCAGTATTTT
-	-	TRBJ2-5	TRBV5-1	CASSSLAETQYF	TGCGCCAGCAGCTCCCTAGCAGAGACCCAGTACTTC
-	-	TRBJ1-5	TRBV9	CASSPGTNSQPQHF	TGTGCCAGCAGCCCTGGGACAAACTCTCAGCCCCAGCATTTT
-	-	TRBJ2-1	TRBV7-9	CASSLTPHYNEQFF	TGTGCCAGCAGCCTCACTCCCCACTACAATGAGCAGTTCTTC
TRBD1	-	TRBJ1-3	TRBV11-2	CASSSYRGSGNTIYF	TGTGCCAGCAGCTCCTACAGGGGCTCTGGAAACACCATATATTTT
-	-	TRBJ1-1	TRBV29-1	CSGYTGNTEAFF	TGCAGCGGCTATACAGGGAACACTGAAGCTTTCTTT
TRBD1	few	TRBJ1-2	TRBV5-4	CASSLAPGTGVRGYTF	TGTGCCAGCAGCTTGGCCCCCGGGACAGGGGTCCGAGGCTACACCTTC
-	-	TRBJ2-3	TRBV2	CASNREWDTQYF	TGTGCCAGCAACCGGGAGTGGGATACGCAGTATTTT
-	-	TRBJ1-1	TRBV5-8	CASSLVGLGTEAFF	TGTGCCAGCAGCTTGGTGGGACTTGGCACTGAAGCTTTCTTT
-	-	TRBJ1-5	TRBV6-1	CASSRSREGNKPQHF	TGTGCCAGCAGCCGAAGTCGGGAGGGAAACAAGCCCCAGCATTTT
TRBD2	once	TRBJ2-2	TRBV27	CASSPSSGGGSGELFF	TGTGCCAGCAGTCCCTCTAGCGGGGGGGGGAGCGGGGAGCTGTTTTTT
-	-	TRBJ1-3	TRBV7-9	CASRPTGTQNTIYF	TGTGCCAGCAGACCTACAGGGACACAAAACACCATATATTTT
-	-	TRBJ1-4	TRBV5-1	CASSLDTGEKLFF	TGCGCCAGCAGCTTGGACACGGGGGAAAAACTGTTTTTT
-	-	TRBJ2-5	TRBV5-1	CASTLGETQYF	TGCGCCAGCACTCTAGGAGAGACCCAGTACTTC
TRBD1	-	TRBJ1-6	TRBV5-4	CASSSPQGDSSYNSPLHF	TGTGCCAGCAGCTCACCTCAGGGGGACAGCTCCTATAATTCACCCCTCCACTTT
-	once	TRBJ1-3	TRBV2	CASSEVGGLSGNTIYF	TGTGCCAGCAGTGAAGTCGGGGGACTCTCTGGAAACACCATATATTTT
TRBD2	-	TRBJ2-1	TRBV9	CASSVVDGRSYNEQFF	TGTGCCAGCAGCGTAGTGGACGGGAGGTCCTACAATGAGCAGTTCTTC
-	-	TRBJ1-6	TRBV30	CAWSGGLFNSPLHF	TGTGCCTGGAGTGGCGGGCTGTTTAATTCACCCCTCCACTTT
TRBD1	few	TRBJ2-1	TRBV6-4	CASSDSIGQGSHEQFF	TGTGCCAGCAGTGACTCGATAGGACAGGGGTCACATGAGCAGTTCTTC
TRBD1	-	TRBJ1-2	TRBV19	CASSLALGQGAAMGYTF	TGTGCCAGTAGCCTCGCCCTGGGACAGGGGGCAGCAATGGGGTACACCTTC
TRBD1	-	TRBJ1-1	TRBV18	CASSPLSGGGEAFF	TGTGCCAGCTCACCACTCTCAGGGGGCGGTGAAGCTTTCTTT
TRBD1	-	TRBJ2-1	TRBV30	CAGKQGASLNEQFF	TGTGCCGGGAAACAGGGGGCGAGTCTCAATGAGCAGTTCTTC
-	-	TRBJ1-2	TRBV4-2	CASSQDLDVYYGYTF	TGTGCCAGCAGCCAAGATCTAGACGTTTACTATGGCTACACCTTC
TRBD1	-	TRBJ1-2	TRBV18	CASSPSGQGVGYTF	TGTGCCAGCTCACCTTCGGGACAGGGGGTTGGCTACACCTTC
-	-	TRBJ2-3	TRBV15	CATSQVPWGPDTQYF	TGTGCCACCAGCCAAGTCCCCTGGGGGCCAGATACGCAGTATTTT
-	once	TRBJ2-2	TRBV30	CAWSWGVKTGELFF	TGTGCCTGGAGTTGGGGGGTAAAAACCGGGGAGCTGTTTTTT
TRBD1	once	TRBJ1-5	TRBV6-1	CASSELGQSNQPQHF	TGTGCCAGCAGTGAGCTGGGACAGAGCAATCAGCCCCAGCATTTT
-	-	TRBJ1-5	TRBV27	CASSHDSPNQPQHF	TGTGCCAGCAGTCACGACAGTCCCAATCAGCCCCAGCATTTT
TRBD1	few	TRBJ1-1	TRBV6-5	CASRQGANTEAFF	TGTGCCAGCAGACAGGGGGCGAACACTGAAGCTTTCTTT
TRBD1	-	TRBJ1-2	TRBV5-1	CASSWRTGGEYGYTF	TGCGCCAGCAGCTGGCGGACAGGGGGCGAATATGGCTACACCTTC
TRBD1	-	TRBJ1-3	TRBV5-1	CASSPGTDGNTIYF	TGCGCCAGCAGCCCCGGGACAGACGGAAACACCATATATTTT
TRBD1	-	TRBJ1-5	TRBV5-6	CASSLGTGRSNQPQHF	TGTGCCAGCAGCTTGGGGACAGGAAGAAGCAATCAGCCCCAGCATTTT